One sample yielded the 10 T cell receptor beta chains listed below, sequenced in a study of response to subunit inactivated influenza vaccine. TCRdb independently ran MiXCR on the RT-PCR reads; one entry per CDR3 protein. The top ten clones hold approximately 2.9% of a sample with about 540,000 distinct CDR3 sequences, around 25% of them seen once. These records were also assigned to another study, of T cells expressing NK-cell markers. That paper adds: Libraries used 5'RACE template switching adding universal primer site and UMIs.

The specimen was CD4+ T cells sorted from PBMCs, collected about 12 days after vaccination. These receptors all come from a man aged 45-65 years who received an inactivated influenza vaccine.

The CDR3 is CASSYLAGGSYEQYF. CDR3 bases: TGTGCCAGCAGCTACCTAGCGGGGGGCTCCTACGAGCAGTACTTC. V is TRBV7-2 and J is TRBJ2-7, with 11 bases fitting TRBD2. The V segment lost 4 bases and the J segment 0 bases; nucleotides outside the gene matches: 2. The CDR3 loop spans 15 amino acids. Germline V lookup: CDR1 SGHTA, CDR2 FQGNSA.

The rearrangement links TRBV7-2 to TRBJ2-7, with 9 bases identical to TRBD1. Trimming removed 6 bases from V and 5 bases from J; junction bases left unmatched: 8. The CDR3 sequence is 14 residues long. Germline-derived CDR1 and CDR2 are SGHTA and FQGNSA. Here the CDR3 reads CASRWGTGTHEQYF. The CDR3 coding sequence is TGTGCCAGCAGATGGGGGACAGGGACCCACGAGCAGTACTTC.

The chain joins TRBV6-1 to TRBJ2-3; 9 bases are shared with TRBD1. The V gene's germline CDR1 is MNHNS and CDR2 SASEGT. CDR3 length: 13 residues. The V and J ends lost 10 bases and 5 bases, in that order; junction bases with no gene match: 7. The CDR3 loop reads CATSGQGGDTQYF. In DNA form, the CDR3 reads TGTGCCACCTCGGGACAGGGTGGAGATACGCAGTATTTT.

The chain carries TRBV25-1 and TRBJ1-4; D is unclear. The V end lost 5 bases, the J end lost 0 bases, and 7 bases lay between the germline ends. Looked up from germline, CDR1 is MGHDK and CDR2 is SYGVNS. This CDR3 region has 14 residues. The CDR3 reads CASSWSSTNEKLFF. The CDR3 bases are TGTGCCAGCAGTTGGTCTTCAACTAATGAAAAACTGTTTTTT.

This clonotype was observed a few times. V and J are TRBV5-1 and TRBJ2-4; no definite D call. The V end was cut by 0 bases, the J end by 3 bases, with 10 bases between. Germline V lookup: CDR1 SGHRS, CDR2 YFSETQ. The CDR3 spans 15 residues. The CDR3 protein is CASSLASGNKNIQYF. The DNA for the CDR3 is TGCGCCAGCAGCTTGGCATCCGGTAACAAAAACATTCAGTACTTC.

The table lists this clonotype with a few counts. The rearrangement uses TRBV29-1 and TRBJ2-3; the match to TRBD1 covers 9 bases. J was trimmed by 4 bases and V by 1 base; bases with no gene match: 9. The CDR3 length is 16 residues. Per germline, CDR1 SQVTM and CDR2 ANQGSEA. The CDR3 DNA is TGCAGCGTTGAAGTTCCGACAGGGGGGGCGTCAGATACGCAGTATTTT. It codes for CSVEVPTGGASDTQYF.

This clonotype was observed a few times. The genes are TRBV18 and TRBJ2-3; D not certain. The V gene lost 3 bases and the J gene lost 2 bases, with 3 bases spanning the gap. CDR3 length: 12 amino acids. CDR1 and CDR2 (germline): KGHSH, LQKENI. The CDR3, as DNA: TGTGCCAGCTCACCTGTCACAGATACGCAGTATTTT. Amino acid sequence: CASSPVTDTQYF.

This chain joins TRBV7-2 and TRBJ2-3; a possible D gene is TRBD2 (6 bases). Germline-derived CDR1 and CDR2 are SGHTA and FQGNSA. There are 16 residues in the CDR3. The V end was cut by 3 bases, the J end by 1 base, with 14 bases between. The CDR3, as DNA: TGTGCCAGCAGCTTCCACCTAGCGACCGGCACAGATACGCAGTATTTT. This codes for CASSFHLATGTDTQYF.

The chain links TRBV7-9 to TRBJ2-1, with a weak D call TRBD2 (5 bases). The V and J ends lost 5 bases and 6 bases respectively, with 17 bases between them. The CDR3 sequence is 15 residues long. Germline V gene data show CDR1 as SEHNR and CDR2 as FQNEAQ (reference sequence). Written as DNA, the CDR3 is TGTGCCAGCAGCCTACCGGGATTCCAATCCAATGAGCAGTTCTTC. This sequence encodes CASSLPGFQSNEQFF.

The chain couples TRBV27 to TRBJ2-3, with a possible D match to TRBD1 (6 bases). Germline V lookup: CDR1 MNHEY, CDR2 SMNVEV (reference sequence). V lost 6 bases to trimming and J lost 0 bases, with 10 bases between them. This CDR3 is built from 14 residues. The CDR3 loop is CASRQGMSTDTQYF. The CDR3 DNA reads as TGTGCCAGCAGACAGGGTATGAGCACAGATACGCAGTATTTT.